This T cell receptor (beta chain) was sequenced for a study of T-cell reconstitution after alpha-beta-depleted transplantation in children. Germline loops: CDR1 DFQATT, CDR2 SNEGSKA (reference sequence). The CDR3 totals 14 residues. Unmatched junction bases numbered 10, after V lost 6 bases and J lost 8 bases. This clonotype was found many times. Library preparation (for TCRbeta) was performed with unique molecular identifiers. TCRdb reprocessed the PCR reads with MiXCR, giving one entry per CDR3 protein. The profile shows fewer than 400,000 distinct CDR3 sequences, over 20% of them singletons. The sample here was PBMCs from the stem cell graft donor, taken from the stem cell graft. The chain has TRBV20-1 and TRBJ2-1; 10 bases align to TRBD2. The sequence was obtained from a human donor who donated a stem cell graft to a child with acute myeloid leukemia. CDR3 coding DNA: TGCAGTGCCCTCAGCGGGAGGGCCAATCATGAGCAGTTCTTC. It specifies CSALSGRANHEQFF.